This entry features one T cell receptor beta chain sequence. Its antigen remains unidentified. After removal of 6 bases from V and 2 bases from J, the junction contained 4 bases not matched to a gene. The CDR3 length is 14 residues. Germline loops: CDR1 SGHAT, CDR2 FQNNGV. The data stem from a study of T-cell memory formation after mild COVID-19. Overall study findings and caveats: Pre-infection memory showed some responding clones, and this suggested that cross-reactive memory joined. Clones which contracted sat mainly in CM and EM if CD4+, and in EMRA if CD8+. Clones that shrank (day 15 to 85) were balanced CD4/CD8, whereas later expanders leaned CD4+.

TCRdb recomputed calls from the 5' RACE reads with MiXCR, one row per CDR3 protein. The sample holds approximately 290,000 distinct CDR3 sequences, roughly 8% seen once. The sample was PBMCs or a T cell subset sorted from them (not recorded which). This clonotype was sampled from a man younger than 35 who had mild COVID-19 (a few samples of this study predate the infection). Cell type and time point are not known. The genes are TRBV11-2 and TRBJ2-1, with TRBD2 matching over 7 bases. CDR3 bases: TGTGCCAGCAGAAGCGGGGAAGCCTACAATGAGCAGTTCTTC. Translation: CASRSGEAYNEQFF.